This T cell receptor beta chain was recovered during a study of T-cell reconstitution after alpha-beta-depleted transplantation in children. As concerns this clonotype: The antigen is not known.

The TCRbeta library incorporated unique molecular identifiers. Each CDR3 protein is one row after TCRdb ran MiXCR on the PCR reads. There are a few hundred thousand distinct CDR3 sequences in the sample; 27% occur only once, and approximately 33% lies in the top ten. The V and J ends lost 0 bases and 3 bases respectively, with 12 bases between them. Per the germline V gene, CDR1 is MGHRA and CDR2 is YSYEKL. CDR3 length: 16 amino acids. The study's findings and limits: Most T-cell counts and diversity one year after the transplant came from T cells that were newly produced. Day-60 TCRbeta diversity that was high in some patients was derived from surviving recipient T cells and thymic progenitors. At around two months after transplant, the alpha-beta T cells were reportedly derived from several hundred expanded clones that came from non-depleted graft cells.

This specimen consisted of PBMCs, obtained before TCRalphabeta/CD19-depleted stem cell transplant. The receptor was derived from a boy in the first two years of life with Wiskott-Aldrich syndrome, due to receive a stem cell transplant. The J gene is TRBJ2-1, the V gene TRBV4-1; D ambiguous. In DNA form, the CDR3 reads TGCGCCAGCAGCCAAGACTCCCCAGTGGGCTACAATGAGCAGTTCTTC. This sequence encodes CASSQDSPVGYNEQFF.